The source of this TCR beta chain is a study of control samples from healthy donors and cancer patients. Per germline, CDR1 GTSNPN and CDR2 SVGIG (reference sequence). V was pared by 4 bases and J by 3 bases, with 15 bases between. This CDR3 region has 14 residues. Profiled with immunoSEQ multiplex PCR; TCRdb holds only in-frame clones, not every one. The data show 35,000 to 50,000 clones, around 87% seen once. The genes are TRBV30 and TRBJ1-1, with D possibly matching TRBD1 (6 bases). Sequencing input: PBMCs. The origin of this receptor is a woman between 55 and 75 years old with lung cancer. CDR3 region: CAWIFRGQDTEAFF. Here the CDR3 DNA reads TGTGCCTGGATTTTCCGGGGGCAGGACACTGAAGCTTTCTTT.